This T cell receptor beta chain appears in the sequencing data of a study of cytomegalovirus exposure and HLA in healthy donors. Study in general: The Caucasian-associated ancestry cluster held 80% to 90% of a few hundred genotyped donors. Study conclusions and caveats: Most of the TCR beta V segments (in an earlier analysis) were productive either about 87% or about 30% of the time. A cluster of highly shared sequence variants was likely a sequencing artifact.

The CDR3 consists of 15 residues. Trimming removed 4 bases from V and 4 bases from J; junction bases left unmatched: 6. The germline V gene encodes CDR1 PRHDT and CDR2 FYEKMQ (reference sequence). Though probably carrying unrecorded immune exposures, donors were nominally healthy at sampling. Use of 60 Vbeta and 13 Jbeta primers characterized the PCR. Generated by immunoSEQ multiplex PCR, the TCRdb table keeps only in-frame clones and is missing some. Among around 150,000 clones listed, about 79% were seen once. Points on this clone: Its specificity is not known.

The TCR sequence derives from a man aged 35 to 55 in good health and CMV-seropositive. Sample: PBMCs. The rearrangement links TRBV13 to TRBJ2-7; the match to TRBD2 covers 11 bases. Here the CDR3 DNA reads TGTGCCAGCAGCTCTGGGACTAGCGGAGGGTACGAGCAGTACTTC. It encodes CASSSGTSGGYEQYF. Using reference TRBV13 and TRBJ2-7 for the parts outside the CDR3, the full variable domain is AAGVIQSPRHLIKEKRETATLKCYPIPRHDTVYWYQQGPGQDPQFLISFYEKMQSDKGSIPDRFSAQQFSDYHSELNMSSLELGDSALYFCASSSGTSGGYEQYFGPGTRLTVT.